Listed here are 27 T cell receptor beta chains from one sample, sequenced in a study of T-cell reconstitution after alpha-beta-depleted transplantation in children (dated by TCRdb to 2016 to 2017). Library preparation used PCR. TCRdb shows the sequencer as Illumina HiSeq 2500. TCR library preparation used molecular barcoding, with unique molecular identifiers applied to normalize quantification of the TCRbeta repertoire. Through fastp at Q25 and MiXCR, TCRdb rebuilt clones from the public reads, retaining in-frame beta chains. Merged by CDR3 protein, the rows form single entries marked with the most common genes and DNA. Within this sample are approximately 240,000 distinct CDR3 sequences, with approximately 9.7% of them counted one time only. About 4.8% of the sample comes from the top ten. The sequences come from PBMCs from the stem cell graft donor, collected from the stem cell graft. Receptors originate from a human donor who donated a stem cell graft to a child with SCID.

With respect to this clonotype: Just one base apart from a much larger clone, this may be a read error. The gene calls are TRBV7-2 and TRBJ2-7; TRBD1 agrees at 9 bases. CDR3 size: 16 residues. V dropped 1 base and J dropped 7; count of bases not matched to a gene: 11. Germline assignment: CDR1 SGHTA and CDR2 FQGNSA. CDR3 protein: CASSLGTGVAFEEQYF. CDR3 in DNA: TGTGCCAGCAGCTTAGGGACAGGGGTAGCGTTCGAGGAGCAGTACTTC.

This clonotype appeared many times. The chain couples TRBV4-1 to TRBJ1-5, with no clear D. The CDR3 covers 13 residues. V shed 4 bases and J shed 7 bases, with 11 bases lying between them. Looked up from germline, CDR1 is MGHRA and CDR2 is YSYEKL. The CDR3 coding sequence is TGCGCCAGCAGCCCGTACCTGGGCCAGCCCCAGCATTTT. Translating it yields CASSPYLGQPQHF.

This clonotype was recorded many times. This sequence joins TRBV2 and TRBJ1-5; the match to TRBD1 covers 9 bases. There are 15 residues in the CDR3. CDR1 and CDR2 (germline): SNHLY, FYNNEI. Germline trimming cut 6 bases from V and 1 base from J; bases unmatched to any gene: 4. In DNA, the CDR3 is TGTGCCAGCAGAGCTGGGACAGGGAGCAATCAGCCCCAGCATTTT. It codes for CASRAGTGSNQPQHF. The full variable domain, in which reference TRBV2 and TRBJ1-5 provide the parts outside the CDR3, is EPEVTQTPSHQVTQMGQEVILRCVPISNHLYFYWYRQILGQKVEFLVSFYNNEISEKSEIFDDQFSVERPDGSNFTLKIRSTKLEDSAMYFCASRAGTGSNQPQHFGDGTRLSIL.

This clonotype was recorded many times. This chain connects TRBV5-1 to TRBJ2-2, with D perhaps TRBD1 or TRBD2 (6 bases each). V was cut by 3 bases and J by 2 bases, with 14 bases left in between. The CDR3 has 16 residues. Germline V gene sequence: CDR1 SGHRS, CDR2 YFSETQ. The chain's CDR3 is CASSSPWGANTGELFF. Here the CDR3 DNA reads TGCGCCAGCAGCTCGCCATGGGGGGCCAACACCGGGGAGCTGTTTTTT.

This clonotype was counted ten times or more. The chain is built from TRBV20-1 and TRBJ2-3; 7 nucleotides line up with TRBD1. Germline V lookup: CDR1 DFQATT, CDR2 SNEGSKA (reference sequence). The CDR3 runs to 14 residues. V dropped 5 bases and J dropped 0; count of bases not matched to a gene: 5. As DNA, the CDR3 is TGCAGTGCTCCGGGACAGTATAGCACAGATACGCAGTATTTT. Its protein is CSAPGQYSTDTQYF.

The table lists this clonotype with many counts. V usage is TRBV5-1 and J usage is TRBJ1-1; tentative D call: TRBD1 (5 bases). This CDR3 comprises 15 residues. Trimming left V 4 bases short and J 6 bases short, with 19 bases between. Germline loops: CDR1 SGHRS, CDR2 YFSETQ. CDR3 sequence: CASSRADQGIPEAFF. The CDR3 region has the DNA TGCGCCAGCAGCCGGGCGGATCAGGGAATCCCTGAAGCTTTCTTT.

This clonotype was observed many times. The CDR3 bases are TGTGCCACCAGTGAAAGTCCCGATTTCGGCTACACCTTC. It specifies CATSESPDFGYTF. V is TRBV24-1 and J is TRBJ1-2, with D unclear. The CDR3 is made up of 13 amino acids. Germline lookup yields CDR1 KGHDR and CDR2 SFDVKD. Between the trimmed V and J ends, which lost 4 bases and 8 bases, there was a span of 13 bases.

This clonotype came up many times. The chain employs TRBV3-1 and TRBJ2-3; 9 positions match TRBD2. V shed 1 base and J 1 base; nucleotides not matched to a gene: 0. The CDR3 runs to 15 residues. Per germline, CDR1 LGHDT and CDR2 YNNKEL (reference sequence). The CDR3 coding sequence is TGTGCCAGCAGCCAAGGGACTAGCGGCACAGATACGCAGTATTTT. Protein sequence: CASSQGTSGTDTQYF.

This clonotype was observed many times. The chain has TRBV12-3 or TRBV12-4 and TRBJ1-4; no clear D gene. The CDR3 has 13 residues. Trimming took 1 base from V and 7 from J, leaving 7 bases between them. The CDR3 protein is CASSLVPGEKLFF. CDR3 bases: TGTGCCAGCAGTTTAGTCCCGGGTGAAAAACTGTTTTTT.

This clonotype was recorded many times. The CDR3 sequence: CASSPEGDLSFNTEAFF. The CDR3 DNA reads TGCGCCAGCAGCCCGGAAGGGGACCTTTCTTTTAACACTGAAGCTTTCTTT. The J gene is TRBJ1-1, the V gene TRBV5-1; possible D gene TRBD1, 5 bases. Germline CDR1 reads SGHRS; CDR2 reads YFSETQ. Trimming left V 4 bases short and J 2 bases short, with 21 bases between. There are 17 residues in the CDR3. Filled out from reference TRBV5-1 and TRBJ1-1, the complete variable domain reads KAGVTQTPRYLIKTRGQQVTLSCSPISGHRSVSWYQQTPGQGLQFLFEYFSETQRNKGNFPGRFSGRQFSNSRSEMNVSTLELGDSALYLCASSPEGDLSFNTEAFFGQGTRLTVV.

This clonotype was observed many times. The chain links TRBV7-2 to TRBJ1-6, with 9 nucleotides matching TRBD1. The germline gives CDR1 SGHTA, CDR2 FQGNSA. There are 15 residues in the CDR3. After removal of 0 bases from V and 13 bases from J, the junction contained 7 bases not matched to a gene. DNA for the CDR3: TGTGCCAGCAGCTTAGCCGGGACAGGGACTGCCCCCCTCCACTTT. Residues: CASSLAGTGTAPLHF.

This clonotype was detected many times. The CDR3 loop is CSATPRDAIYEQYF. The DNA of the CDR3 is TGCAGTGCTACCCCCCGGGACGCGATTTACGAGCAGTACTTC. The chain links TRBV20-1 to TRBJ2-7, with D perhaps given as TRBD1 or TRBD2 (5 bases each). Trimming took 4 bases from V and 4 from J, leaving 17 bases between them. The V gene's germline CDR1 is DFQATT and CDR2 SNEGSKA (reference sequence). The CDR3 length is 14 residues.

The rearrangement links TRBV5-6 to TRBJ1-1; the D is unclear. CDR1 is SGHDT, CDR2 YYEEEE, per germline. The CDR3 runs 12 residues. V lost 4 bases and J 3 bases, leaving 7 bases between the germline ends. This CDR3 is CASSIRDTEAFF. In nucleotides, the CDR3 is TGTGCCAGCAGCATCCGGGACACTGAAGCTTTCTTT.

Note on this clonotype: With a much larger clone just one base away, this may be a read error. The V call is TRBV18, the J call TRBJ2-7, with D unclear. The CDR3 is made up of 13 amino acids. The germline V gene has CDR1 KGHSH and CDR2 LQKENI. Trimming took off 5 bases at V and 2 bases at J, with 10 bases between the two ends. CDR3 DNA sequence: TGTGCCAGCTCAATCAGTGGCACCTACGAGCAGTACTTC. Encoded protein: CASSISGTYEQYF. The whole variable domain, filled in from reference TRBV18 and TRBJ2-7, reads NAGVMQNPRHLVRRRGQEARLRCSPMKGHSHVYWYRQLPEEGLKFMVYLQKENIIDESGMPKERFSAEFPKEGPSILRIQQVVRGDSAAYFCASSISGTYEQYFGPGTRLTVT.

This clonotype came up many times. The chain combines TRBV5-1 with TRBJ1-1; possible D gene TRBD1, 5 bases. CDR1 and CDR2 from the germline V gene are SGHRS and YFSETQ. There are 14 residues in the CDR3. Trimming shortened V by 6 bases and J by 6 bases, and 18 bases separated the two germline ends. CDR3 DNA sequence: TGCGCCAGCACCTCCATAACAGGCTCCCCTGAAGCTTTCTTT. Translating it yields CASTSITGSPEAFF.

This clonotype has at least ten counts. The rearrangement links TRBV5-1 to TRBJ2-5; possible D gene TRBD1, 6 bases. Trimming removed 4 bases from V and 5 bases from J, with 15 bases in between. Per germline, CDR1 SGHRS and CDR2 YFSETQ. This CDR3 region has 14 residues. The CDR3 spells CASSLQTGRETQYF. The DNA of the CDR3 is TGCGCCAGCAGCCTTCAGACAGGACGGGAGACCCAGTACTTC.

This clonotype has ten or more counts. The chain recombines TRBV12-3 or TRBV12-4 with TRBJ2-7; D is unresolved. The V gene lost 2 bases and the J gene lost 6 bases, with 5 bases spanning the gap. CDR3 length: 11 residues. The CDR3 DNA reads as TGTGCCAGCAGTTTATTAGGCGAGCAGTACTTC. Its protein is CASSLLGEQYF.

This clonotype was seen ten or more times. The genes are TRBV5-6 and TRBJ2-2; TRBD2 is a possible D gene (5 bases). V lost 0 bases and J lost 5, with 14 bases in between. The V gene's germline CDR1 is SGHDT and CDR2 YYEEEE. The CDR3 spans 16 residues. The DNA for the CDR3 is TGTGCCAGCAGCTTGGCCCCACTAGTGAGAACCGGGGAGCTGTTTTTT. It translates to CASSLAPLVRTGELFF.

This clonotype was detected many times. J is TRBJ1-1 and V is TRBV6-5; tentatively, D is TRBD1 (6 bases). From germline, CDR1 is MNHEY and CDR2 SVGAGI. The CDR3 consists of 15 residues. Trimming removed 0 bases from V and 5 bases from J, with 13 bases in between. Here the CDR3 reads CASSYSSTGITEAFF. The CDR3 DNA reads as TGTGCCAGCAGTTACTCTTCGACAGGAATAACTGAAGCTTTCTTT.

This clonotype occurred a few times. The V call is TRBV29-1, the J call TRBJ1-1; D possibly corresponds to TRBD1 (6 bases). This CDR3 region has 13 residues. Germline V CDR1 and CDR2: SQVTM, ANQGSEA. The V gene lost 5 bases and the J gene lost 6 bases, with 16 bases spanning the gap. The CDR3 reads CSVTQGYWPEAFF. The DNA of the CDR3 is TGCAGCGTTACCCAGGGGTATTGGCCTGAAGCTTTCTTT.

This clonotype was found many times. V gene TRBV12-3 or TRBV12-4 combines with J gene TRBJ1-5; no firm D call. The CDR3 covers 16 residues. Between the trimmed V and J ends, which lost 5 bases and 3 bases, there was a span of 17 bases. This CDR3 is CASSPLRRQANQPQHF. The CDR3 DNA reads TGTGCCAGCAGTCCCCTAAGACGGCAAGCCAATCAGCCCCAGCATTTT.

This clonotype was seen many times. This chain joins TRBV18 and TRBJ2-1, with 7 nucleotides matching TRBD2. The CDR3 is 16 residues long. The trim removed 3 bases at V and 8 bases at J, leaving 13 bases unmatched. Germline V gene sequence: CDR1 KGHSH, CDR2 LQKENI. The CDR3 nucleotides are TGTGCCAGCTCACCCCCCTTTGGGGGGGGTGGCGATGAGCAGTTCTTC. The encoded protein is CASSPPFGGGGDEQFF.

This clonotype was detected only once. V is TRBV6-1 and J is TRBJ1-5; 7 nucleotides line up with TRBD1. Germline assignment: CDR1 MNHNS and CDR2 SASEGT. CDR3 length equals 16 residues. Trimming at V came to 4 bases and at J to 5 bases, leaving 11 bases not matched to a gene. The CDR3 spells CASSGSGQFLYQPQHF. CDR3 sequence (DNA): TGTGCCAGCAGTGGGTCGGGACAGTTTCTCTATCAGCCCCAGCATTTT.

This clonotype was seen at least ten times. The chain uses TRBV5-6 and TRBJ1-2; D not resolved. The CDR3 totals 14 residues. Germline CDR1 SGHDT, CDR2 YYEEEE. Trimming cost V 0 bases and J 4 bases, with 10 bases left between them. This CDR3 is CASSLGTGLYGYTF. CDR3 bases: TGTGCCAGCAGCTTGGGTACGGGCCTCTATGGCTACACCTTC. The full variable domain, with the rest looked up from reference TRBV5-6 and TRBJ1-2, is DAGVTQSPTHLIKTRGQQVTLRCSPKSGHDTVSWYQQALGQGPQFIFQYYEEEERQRGNFPDRFSGHQFPNYSSELNVNALLLGDSALYLCASSLGTGLYGYTFGSGTRLTVV.

This clonotype was seen ten or more times. In DNA form, the CDR3 reads TGTGCCAGCAGTTACCGGGGGTACCAAGAGACCCAGTACTTC. Protein: CASSYRGYQETQYF. The V and J genes are TRBV6-5 and TRBJ2-5, with a possible D match to TRBD2 (6 bases). V was shortened by 2 bases and J by 0 bases, with 7 bases between the two germline ends. The CDR3 runs 14 residues. Germline CDR1 reads MNHEY; CDR2 reads SVGAGI.

The chain has TRBV5-6 and TRBJ1-6, with 9 bases identical to TRBD1. This CDR3 contains 15 residues. The germline gives CDR1 SGHDT, CDR2 YYEEEE. The V segment lost 5 bases and the J segment 6 bases; nucleotides outside the gene matches: 6. As DNA, the CDR3 is TGTGCCAGCAGGTTCGGGACAGGGATTAATTCACCCCTCCACTTT. Translated, it gives CASRFGTGINSPLHF. The whole variable domain, filled in from reference TRBV5-6 and TRBJ1-6, reads DAGVTQSPTHLIKTRGQQVTLRCSPKSGHDTVSWYQQALGQGPQFIFQYYEEEERQRGNFPDRFSGHQFPNYSSELNVNALLLGDSALYLCASRFGTGINSPLHFGNGTRLTVT.

V usage is TRBV30 and J usage is TRBJ2-7; possibly TRBD1 or TRBD2 for D (6 bases each). Germline CDR1 reads GTSNPN; CDR2 reads SVGIG (reference sequence). The germline V and J ends were trimmed by 4 bases and 6 bases, with 19 bases remaining between them. This CDR3 has 14 amino acids. The CDR3 reads CAWTSTGTGSEQYF. The CDR3 DNA reads TGTGCCTGGACTAGTACAGGGACTGGGTCCGAGCAGTACTTC.